This TCR beta chain came from a study of CD8 T cells in ankylosing spondylitis. Deletions cut 5 bases from V and 13 bases from J, with 18 bases between. The CDR3 extends over 13 amino acids. The germline V gene has CDR1 SGHTA and CDR2 FQGNSA. Quantitative molecular-barcoded 5'-RACE generated the TCR beta libraries. TCRdb reprocessed the 5' RACE reads with MiXCR, giving one entry per CDR3 protein. The sample comprises about 88,000 distinct CDR3 sequences, around 25% of which are singletons, and about 60% rests with the top ten. This chain uses TRBV7-2 with TRBJ2-4; D gene uncertain. Sequenced sample: blood, either unsorted or a sorted T cell fraction (not recorded which). The receptor was isolated from a male donor with ankylosing spondylitis or in good health (not recorded which). In DNA, the CDR3 is TGTGCCAGCAGCCAAGGGCAGTGGGTATACCAGTACTTC. Its translation: CASSQGQWVYQYF.